The 32 T cell receptor beta chains below all came from one sample that was sequenced in a study of blood T cell repertoires in COVID-19. Using immunoSEQ multiplex PCR, the repertoire was profiled, and TCRdb retains in-frame clones only, with some absent. The sample carries 150,000 to 200,000 clones, approximately 85% recorded once. Sequenced material: peripheral blood. These receptor sequences come from a man aged 55 to 69 with active or convalescent COVID-19.

The CDR3 nucleotides are TGTGCCAGCAGCCACTCTAGGGGTAATGAGCAGTTCTTC. It codes for CASSHSRGNEQFF. The rearrangement joins TRBV13 to TRBJ2-1; TRBD1 is a possible D gene (5 bases). Trimming left V 5 bases short and J 7 bases short, with 12 bases between. This CDR3 contains 13 residues. The germline CDR1 and CDR2 sequences are PRHDT and FYEKMQ (reference sequence).

The chain joins TRBV19 to TRBJ1-2, with a weak D call TRBD1 (5 bases). CDR3 length: 13 residues. Germline CDR1 and CDR2: LNHDA and SQIVND (reference sequence). The ends were cut back, 6 bases at V and 4 bases at J, with 12 bases in the middle. CDR3 sequence reads: CASRERQTYGYTF. CDR3 DNA: TGTGCCAGTAGAGAGCGACAGACCTATGGCTACACCTTC.

This clone came up a few times. The V gene is TRBV10-2, the J gene TRBJ2-7; 8 bases agree with TRBD1. The CDR3 totals 14 residues. Trimming removed 6 bases from V and 3 bases from J; junction bases left unmatched: 7. The V gene's germline CDR1 is WSHSY and CDR2 SAAADI. The CDR3 protein is CASSDRGSIYEQYF. As DNA, the CDR3 is TGCGCCAGCAGCGACAGGGGCTCCATCTACGAGCAGTACTTC.

This sequence joins TRBV4-1 and TRBJ2-2; a weak D match, TRBD2 (6 bases). Trimming pared 8 bases from V and 6 bases from J, leaving 10 bases between. In germline, CDR1 is MGHRA, CDR2 YSYEKL. The CDR3 has 12 amino acids. CDR3 protein: CASVSGAGELFF. CDR3 nucleotides: TGCGCCAGCGTCTCGGGGGCCGGGGAGCTGTTTTTT.

This clone was recorded only once. This chain connects TRBV6-2 or TRBV6-3 to TRBJ2-3; possibly TRBD1 for D (6 bases). Per germline, CDR1 MNHEY and CDR2 SVGEGT. V was cut by 5 bases and J by 2 bases, with 11 bases left in between. CDR3 length equals 14 residues. The CDR3 here is CASSNDRNTDTQYF. The CDR3 region has the DNA TGTGCCAGCAGTAACGACAGGAACACAGATACGCAGTATTTT.

This clone has ten or more counts. The V call is TRBV4-2, the J call TRBJ1-6, with a tentative D call TRBD1 (6 bases). The CDR3 extends over 15 amino acids. From germline, CDR1 is LGHNA and CDR2 YNFKEQ. The ends were cut back, 6 bases at V and 5 bases at J, with 14 bases in the middle. In DNA form, the CDR3 reads TGTGCCAGCAGGAGCACAGGGATCAATAATTCACCCCTCCACTTT. It specifies CASRSTGINNSPLHF.

The rearrangement links TRBV12-3 or TRBV12-4 to TRBJ1-4; no definite D call. The V end lost 7 bases, the J end lost 7 bases, and 13 bases lay between the germline ends. This CDR3 spans 13 amino acids. CDR3 region: CASTPRESEKLFF. CDR3 DNA sequence: TGTGCCAGCACTCCCCGCGAGTCTGAAAAACTGTTTTTT.

This clone was seen only once. The rearrangement links TRBV9 to TRBJ1-2; D may be TRBD1 (5 bases). CDR1 SGDLS and CDR2 YYNGEE come from the germline V gene. Trimming cost V 3 bases and J 3 bases, with 12 bases left between them. The CDR3 has 14 residues. The CDR3 nucleotides are TGTGCCAGCAGCGGAGCAGGGAGGCACTATGGCTACACCTTC. It is translated as CASSGAGRHYGYTF.

The rearrangement links TRBV7-2 to TRBJ2-1; the D gene is possibly TRBD1 (5 bases). There are 11 residues in the CDR3. Looked up from germline, CDR1 is SGHTA and CDR2 is FQGNSA. V shed 7 bases and J shed 4 bases, with 5 bases lying between them. The CDR3 region is CASNRYNEQFF. The DNA of the CDR3 is TGTGCCAGCAACAGGTACAATGAGCAGTTCTTC.

The chain uses TRBV3-1 (or the pseudogene TRBV3-2) and TRBJ1-4, with D perhaps TRBD1 (6 bases). The V gene's germline CDR1 is LGHDT and CDR2 YNNKEL (reference sequence). This CDR3 has 16 amino acids. Trimming left V 4 bases short and J 0 bases short, with 12 bases between. The DNA for the CDR3 is TGTGCCAGCAGCCCGGGGACACATGCAACTAATGAAAAACTGTTTTTT. This translates into CASSPGTHATNEKLFF.

The chain uses TRBV10-3 and TRBJ2-7, with D perhaps TRBD2 (6 bases). V lost 6 bases and J lost 5, with 14 bases in between. This CDR3 has 13 residues. Germline CDR1 reads ENHRY; CDR2 reads SYGVKD. The CDR3 DNA follows: TGTGCCATCAGGCCTCGGGACTTCGACGAGCAGTACTTC. It translates to CAIRPRDFDEQYF.

This clone was found once. The gene calls are TRBV3-1 (or the pseudogene TRBV3-2) and TRBJ2-1, with a tentative D call TRBD2 (6 bases). The CDR3 runs 12 residues. Trimming stripped 4 bases from V and 7 bases from J, with 8 bases between. Germline V CDR1 and CDR2: LGHDT, YNNKEL (reference sequence). CDR3 region: CASSLAGNEQFF. The CDR3 DNA is TGTGCCAGCAGCCTCGCGGGAAATGAGCAGTTCTTC.

The V and J genes are TRBV11-2 and TRBJ1-2, with a weak D call TRBD1 (5 bases). This CDR3 is 15 amino acids long. CDR1 and CDR2 from the germline V gene are SGHAT and FQNNGV. V lost 7 bases and J 6 bases, leaving 21 bases between the germline ends. The CDR3 sequence is CASKRTGGSLDGYTF. CDR3 nucleotides: TGTGCCAGCAAGAGAACGGGGGGGAGTTTGGATGGCTACACCTTC.

In its sample, this clone was seen a few times. The CDR3 nucleotides read TGTGCCAGCAGCGTAGCTACAGGGGCAGGGGAGACCCAGTACTTC. This gives the protein CASSVATGAGETQYF. This chain joins TRBV9 and TRBJ2-5; 7 bases map to TRBD1. The trim removed 0 bases at V and 5 bases at J, leaving 7 bases unmatched. This CDR3 has 15 residues. Germline V gene data show CDR1 as SGDLS and CDR2 as YYNGEE.

The gene calls are TRBV11-2 and TRBJ2-3; 7 bases align to TRBD2. The CDR3 sequence is 16 residues long. The junction had 10 bases not matched to a gene; V was cut back by 5 bases and J by 2 bases. Germline V gives CDR1 SGHAT, CDR2 FQNNGV. The CDR3 sequence: CASSLGRRGDTDTQYF. The CDR3 coding sequence is TGTGCCAGCAGCCTAGGTCGACGGGGGGACACAGATACGCAGTATTTT.

This clone appeared a single time. The chain carries TRBV19 and TRBJ1-5; TRBD1 matches at 7 bases. The CDR3 extends over 15 amino acids. With 7 bases clipped from V and 0 bases from J, the junction kept 6 bases outside the gene matches. In germline, CDR1 is LNHDA, CDR2 SQIVND (reference sequence). The CDR3 spells CASTPRQGSNQPQHF. The CDR3 DNA is TGTGCCAGTACCCCGAGACAGGGTAGCAATCAGCCCCAGCATTTT.

Regarding this clone: Other DNA sequences from this sample encode an identical CDR3 as well. The chain couples TRBV3-1 (or the pseudogene TRBV3-2) to TRBJ1-5; D unresolved. CDR3 size: 14 residues. Germline CDR1 is LGHDT and CDR2 is YNNKEL (reference sequence). V shed 3 bases and J shed 4 bases, with 10 bases lying between them. CDR3 in amino acids: CASSQAGNNQPQHF. The CDR3 DNA reads as TGTGCCAGCAGCCAGGCAGGAAATAATCAGCCCCAGCATTTT.

This clone was seen repeatedly, ten times or more. Here the CDR3 reads CASSGRTGGSWQPQHF. CDR3 sequence (DNA): TGTGCCAGTAGTGGACGGACAGGGGGCTCTTGGCAGCCCCAGCATTTT. The chain has TRBV19 and TRBJ1-5; 11 bases are a match to TRBD1. Germline V gene sequence: CDR1 LNHDA, CDR2 SQIVND (reference sequence). This CDR3 comprises 16 residues. V was pared by 5 bases and J by 7 bases, with 10 bases of the junction left unmatched.

The chain joins TRBV5-6 to TRBJ1-1, with 7 bases fitting TRBD1. CDR3 length: 14 residues. The V gene end was trimmed by 3 bases and the J gene end by 0 bases; junction bases not matched to a gene: 2. Per germline, CDR1 SGHDT and CDR2 YYEEEE. In DNA, the CDR3 is TGTGCCAGCAGCTGGGGACAGTTGAACACTGAAGCTTTCTTT. Its translation: CASSWGQLNTEAFF.

This clone was seen only a few times. The chain employs TRBV14 and TRBJ1-2; 7 bases align to TRBD1. The V segment lost 3 bases and the J segment 2 bases; nucleotides outside the gene matches: 6. The CDR3 is 15 residues long. Germline values: CDR1 SGHDN, CDR2 FVKESK. CDR3 DNA: TGTGCCAGCAGCCACTGGGACAGACAGAACTATGGCTACACCTTC. This encodes CASSHWDRQNYGYTF.

V and J are TRBV2 and TRBJ1-5; D gene unclear. CDR3 size: 14 residues. The V end lost 8 bases, the J end lost 1 base, and 12 bases lay between the germline ends. Per the germline V gene, CDR1 is SNHLY and CDR2 is FYNNEI. CDR3 sequence (DNA): TGTGCCAGCTGCGGGTCGAGGAGCAATCAGCCCCAGCATTTT. Protein sequence: CASCGSRSNQPQHF.

The V call is TRBV6-2 or TRBV6-3, the J call TRBJ2-6, with D possibly TRBD2 on 6 matching bases. The CDR3 consists of 17 residues. Trimming shortened V by 2 bases and J by 0 bases, and 11 bases separated the two germline ends. Germline V gene sequence: CDR1 MNHEY, CDR2 SVGEGT. CDR3 region: CASSYGRGFSGANVLTF. The CDR3 coding sequence is TGTGCCAGCAGTTACGGGCGGGGCTTCTCTGGGGCCAACGTCCTGACTTTC.

The V gene is TRBV7-8, the J gene TRBJ1-1, with 9 nucleotides matching TRBD1. The CDR3 contains 18 residues. Germline CDR1 SGHVS, CDR2 FQNEAQ. V shed 0 bases and J 2 bases; nucleotides not matched to a gene: 10. The CDR3 DNA reads TGTGCCAGCAGCTTAGCCGCTGGGACAGGGACCTCAAACACTGAAGCTTTCTTT. Its protein is CASSLAAGTGTSNTEAFF.

The chain recombines TRBV5-1 with TRBJ2-3, with D perhaps matching TRBD2 (6 bases). The CDR3 contains 14 residues. V dropped 6 bases and J dropped 1 base, with 12 bases sitting between them. Germline V gene data show CDR1 as SGHRS and CDR2 as YFSETQ. CDR3: CASNMGGGTDTQYF. CDR3 DNA: TGCGCCAGCAATATGGGCGGGGGCACAGATACGCAGTATTTT.

V gene TRBV7-2 combines with J gene TRBJ2-5; TRBD1 agrees at 8 bases. This CDR3 contains 15 residues. Germline V lookup: CDR1 SGHTA, CDR2 FQGNSA. Unmatched junction bases numbered 4, after V lost 3 bases and J lost 1 base. For the CDR3, the DNA is TGTGCCAGCAGCTTTCAGGGGGCATCCCAAGAGACCCAGTACTTC. Translated: CASSFQGASQETQYF.

This chain uses TRBV29-1 with TRBJ1-2, with D possibly TRBD1 on 5 matching bases. V lost 2 bases, J lost 7 bases, and 11 bases lay in between. Germline CDR1 is SQVTM and CDR2 is ANQGSEA. There are 12 residues in the CDR3. The CDR3 bases are TGCAGCGTTGAAAGCAGGGTGGCTGGCTACACCTTC. This codes for CSVESRVAGYTF.

The genes are TRBV11-1 and TRBJ1-2; D not certain. CDR1 SGHAT and CDR2 FQDESV come from the germline V gene (reference sequence). V dropped 7 bases and J dropped 2 bases, with 14 bases sitting between them. This CDR3 has 14 residues. CDR3 in DNA: TGTGCCAGCACCCCATTGGCCTTGAACTATGGCTACACCTTC. This translates into CASTPLALNYGYTF.

V is TRBV6-1 and J is TRBJ1-2; possible D gene TRBD1, 5 bases. CDR3 length: 15 residues. CDR1 and CDR2 (germline): MNHNS, SASEGT. V lost 0 bases, J lost 4 bases, and 12 bases lay in between. CDR3 amino acids: CASSEASIRVYGYTF. CDR3 bases: TGTGCCAGCAGTGAAGCGTCGATCAGGGTCTATGGCTACACCTTC.

This clone was counted a few times. This rearrangement joins TRBV9 to TRBJ1-2, with D possibly matching TRBD1 (6 bases). With 2 bases removed from V and 5 bases from J, the gap between germline ends came to 13 bases. The CDR3 covers 14 residues. Germline V gene data show CDR1 as SGDLS and CDR2 as YYNGEE. The DNA for the CDR3 is TGTGCCAGCAGCGTCCTCGGGGGGCTGTATGGCTACACCTTC. Its protein product is CASSVLGGLYGYTF.

The chain carries TRBV11-2 and TRBJ2-6, with 8 bases matching TRBD1. V was pared by 1 base and J by 4 bases, with 3 bases of the junction left unmatched. The CDR3 contains 16 residues. Germline V gene sequence: CDR1 SGHAT, CDR2 FQNNGV. CDR3 sequence (DNA): TGTGCCAGCAGCTTAGGGACAGGGACCGGGGCCAACGTCCTGACTTTC. It encodes CASSLGTGTGANVLTF.

Remarks on this clone: Other DNA sequences in this sample translate to the same CDR3. This sequence joins TRBV15 and TRBJ1-2; unclear D gene. Germline assignment: CDR1 LNHNV and CDR2 YYDKDF (reference sequence). V lost 0 bases and J lost 2, with 4 bases in between. The CDR3 is made up of 13 amino acids. In DNA form, the CDR3 reads TGTGCCACCAGCAGAGATCGGAACTATGGCTACACCTTC. Encoded protein: CATSRDRNYGYTF.

The chain employs TRBV5-4 and TRBJ2-2; 11 nucleotides agree with TRBD2. Germline V gene data show CDR1 as SGHNT and CDR2 as YYREEE (reference sequence). V was clipped by 4 bases and J by 4 bases; unmatched bases: 6. CDR3 length: 16 amino acids. DNA of the CDR3: TGTGCCAGCAGCCCCGGGACTAGCGGTTTCACCGGGGAGCTGTTTTTT. Translated: CASSPGTSGFTGELFF.